Each of the 16 T cell receptor beta chains below was sequenced from the same sample in a study of response to subunit inactivated influenza vaccine. TCRdb recomputed calls from the RT-PCR reads with MiXCR, one row per CDR3 protein. The profile shows around 760,000 distinct CDR3 sequences, around 14% of them singletons. Source: PBMCs from blood, taken less than 15 days before vaccination. The origin of the receptors is a man aged 45 to 65 who received an inactivated influenza vaccine.

This clonotype came up many times. The chain joins TRBV29-1 to TRBJ2-2; no reliable D call. Germline values: CDR1 SQVTM, CDR2 ANQGSEA. The germline V and J ends were trimmed by 2 bases and 1 base, with 8 bases remaining between them. The CDR3 spans 14 residues. CDR3 in amino acids: CSVEKQMNTGELFF. The CDR3 DNA is TGCAGCGTTGAAAAACAGATGAACACCGGGGAGCTGTTTTTT.

This clonotype appeared many times. The V gene is TRBV4-3, the J gene TRBJ2-1; TRBD2 matches 10 bases. The V gene end was trimmed by 0 bases and the J gene end by 9 bases; junction bases not matched to a gene: 8. Per germline, CDR1 LGHNA and CDR2 YSLEER. This CDR3 comprises 16 residues. CDR3: CASSQELAGTVTEQFF. CDR3 sequence (DNA): TGCGCCAGCAGCCAAGAACTAGCGGGAACAGTAACTGAGCAGTTCTTC.

This clonotype was detected many times. The chain is built from TRBV19 and TRBJ1-1; D not resolved. V shed 7 bases and J shed 5 bases, with 14 bases lying between them. Germline CDR1 and CDR2: LNHDA and SQIVND (reference sequence). There are 13 residues in the CDR3. CDR3 protein: CASTDYGETEAFF. DNA for the CDR3: TGTGCCAGTACTGACTACGGGGAGACTGAAGCTTTCTTT.

This clonotype was observed a handful of times. This chain connects TRBV20-1 to TRBJ2-7, with 8 bases fitting TRBD2. The CDR3 runs 15 residues. Germline CDR1 reads DFQATT; CDR2 reads SNEGSKA (reference sequence). The junction had 14 bases not matched to a gene; V was cut back by 7 bases and J by 3 bases. CDR3 amino acids: CSGRRRGGPFYEQYF. CDR3 sequence (DNA): TGCAGTGGCAGACGACGCGGGGGGCCCTTCTACGAGCAGTACTTC.

V is TRBV4-3 and J is TRBJ2-7, with TRBD2 matching 9 bases. Looked up from germline, CDR1 is LGHNA and CDR2 is YSLEER. CDR3 length: 15 residues. After removal of 4 bases from V and 2 bases from J, the junction contained 6 bases not matched to a gene. CDR3 sequence: CASSLRLAEAYEQYF. In DNA form, the CDR3 reads TGCGCCAGCAGCCTGAGACTAGCGGAGGCCTACGAGCAGTACTTC.

A few counts support this clonotype. The V and J genes are TRBV9 and TRBJ2-1; 12 bases map to TRBD1. The ends lost 4 bases at V and 4 bases at J; junction bases unmatched: 9. Per germline, CDR1 SGDLS and CDR2 YYNGEE. CDR3 length: 17 amino acids. CDR3 sequence: CASSKGTGGAGYNEQFF. DNA for the CDR3: TGTGCCAGCAGCAAAGGGACAGGGGGCGCGGGATACAATGAGCAGTTCTTC. Together with reference TRBV9 and TRBJ2-1, the CDR3 gives the full variable domain: DSGVTQTPKHLITATGQRVTLRCSPRSGDLSVYWYQQSLDQGLQFLIQYYNGEERAKGNILERFSAQQFPDLHSELNLSSLELGDSALYFCASSKGTGGAGYNEQFFGPGTRLTVL.

This clonotype was observed many times. The chain links TRBV5-1 to TRBJ2-1, with 9 bases lining up with TRBD2. CDR1 is SGHRS and CDR2 is YFSETQ in the germline V gene. V gave up 2 bases and J gave up 5 bases; unmatched junction bases: 2. CDR3 length equals 14 residues. The CDR3 sequence is CASSFLAGNNEQFF. The DNA for the CDR3 is TGCGCCAGCAGCTTCCTAGCGGGGAACAATGAGCAGTTCTTC.

The genes are TRBV18 and TRBJ2-3, with 9 positions matching TRBD2. The germline gives CDR1 KGHSH, CDR2 LQKENI. V lost 0 bases and J lost 2; bases outside the gene matches: 3. The CDR3 runs to 16 residues. CDR3 nucleotide sequence: TGTGCCAGCTCACCACCTCCGGGACTAGCCACAGATACGCAGTATTTT. This sequence encodes CASSPPPGLATDTQYF.

This clonotype showed up just a few times. The chain employs TRBV18 and TRBJ2-7; the match to TRBD1 covers 8 bases. The germline CDR1 and CDR2 sequences are KGHSH and LQKENI. The length of the CDR3 is 15 residues. The V gene end was trimmed by 2 bases and the J gene end by 4 bases; junction bases not matched to a gene: 7. The CDR3 bases are TGTGCCAGCTCACCAGGCCCAGGGGGCAAATACGAGCAGTACTTC. Amino acid sequence: CASSPGPGGKYEQYF.

The chain combines TRBV20-1 with TRBJ2-7; 9 bases are a match to TRBD1. Losses at the gene ends were 0 bases for V and 3 bases for J; bases not matched to a gene: 15. The germline V gene encodes CDR1 DFQATT and CDR2 SNEGSKA (reference sequence). CDR3 length equals 18 residues. This CDR3 reads CSARDPGTGPLRGYEQYF. The CDR3 coding sequence is TGCAGTGCTAGAGATCCCGGGACAGGGCCCTTAAGGGGCTACGAGCAGTACTTC.

The rearrangement links TRBV18 to TRBJ1-4; TRBD1 might be the D (6 bases). The V end was cut by 6 bases, the J end by 3 bases, with 23 bases between. The germline CDR1 and CDR2 sequences are KGHSH and LQKENI. The CDR3 totals 18 residues. This CDR3 is CASSDRKTGIRANEKLFF. CDR3 DNA: TGTGCCAGCTCCGACCGGAAAACAGGGATTCGAGCTAATGAAAAACTGTTTTTT.

The genes are TRBV4-1 and TRBJ2-1; 10 nucleotides match TRBD2. This CDR3 has 18 amino acids. Germline CDR1 and CDR2: MGHRA and YSYEKL. V lost 0 bases to trimming and J lost 8 bases; unmatched junction nucleotides: 13. The CDR3 nucleotides read TGCGCCAGCAGCCAAGATCCGGTTTTAAGCGGGGGGGCCGATGAGCAGTTCTTC. It yields the protein CASSQDPVLSGGADEQFF.

This clonotype was seen a few times. The chain employs TRBV6-5 and TRBJ2-1; a possible D gene is TRBD1 (6 bases). Trimming cost V 4 bases and J 6 bases, with 19 bases left between them. CDR1 is MNHEY and CDR2 is SVGAGI in the germline V gene. The length of the CDR3 is 16 residues. For the CDR3, the DNA is TGTGCCAGCAGTTTGTCCACAGGGTTAGTCGCCAATGAGCAGTTCTTC. The encoded protein is CASSLSTGLVANEQFF.

This clonotype was observed a handful of times. The genes are TRBV11-2 and TRBJ1-1, with no clear D. The CDR3 extends over 14 amino acids. V gave up 3 bases and J gave up 0 bases, with 8 bases separating them. Germline CDR1 and CDR2: SGHAT and FQNNGV. The CDR3, as DNA: TGTGCCAGCAGCTTTCAGCTCCTGAACACTGAAGCTTTCTTT. Its protein is CASSFQLLNTEAFF.

This clonotype appeared a few times. The chain couples TRBV6-5 to TRBJ2-1, with 7 bases matching TRBD1. CDR3 length equals 14 residues. Germline-derived CDR1 and CDR2 are MNHEY and SVGAGI. Trimming cost V 2 bases and J 8 bases; bases outside gene matches: 6. The DNA for the CDR3 is TGTGCCAGCAGTTACCAGACAGGGTATGATGAGCAGTTCTTC. Translation: CASSYQTGYDEQFF.

In this sample, this clonotype turned up many times. The genes are TRBV7-2 and TRBJ1-1; 7 bases agree with TRBD1. The germline CDR1 and CDR2 sequences are SGHTA and FQGNSA. Trimming cost V 5 bases and J 7 bases; bases outside gene matches: 1. This CDR3 comprises 11 residues. CDR3 amino acids: CASSRDSEAFF. CDR3 nucleotide sequence: TGTGCCAGCAGCCGGGACAGTGAAGCTTTCTTT.